The 29 T cell receptor beta chains in this list originate from one sample, sequenced in a study of blood T cell repertoires in COVID-19. The data were produced by immunoSEQ multiplex PCR, yet TCRdb's version contains in-frame clones alone and is incomplete. The sample lists approximately 100,000 clones, around 82% occurring once. What was sequenced was peripheral blood. These receptors were obtained from a man aged 60 to 69 with acute or convalescent COVID-19.

The gene calls are TRBV9 and TRBJ2-3; D remains ambiguous. The germline V gene has CDR1 SGDLS and CDR2 YYNGEE. The length of the CDR3 is 12 residues. V was pared by 0 bases and J by 3 bases, with 2 bases between. The CDR3 here is CASSVATDTQYF. The DNA for the CDR3 is TGTGCCAGCAGCGTAGCGACAGATACGCAGTATTTT.

This sequence joins TRBV15 and TRBJ2-3, with D tentatively TRBD1 (6 bases). Trimming shortened V by 2 bases and J by 0 bases, and 9 bases separated the two germline ends. Looked up from germline, CDR1 is LNHNV and CDR2 is YYDKDF (reference sequence). The CDR3 is 15 amino acids. The chain's CDR3 is CATSRWTASTDTQYF. The CDR3, as DNA: TGTGCCACCAGCAGATGGACAGCTAGCACAGATACGCAGTATTTT.

V and J are TRBV5-1 and TRBJ1-5, with a weak D call TRBD1 (6 bases). The CDR3 contains 14 residues. V lost 4 bases to trimming and J lost 4 bases, with 12 bases between them. CDR1 SGHRS and CDR2 YFSETQ come from the germline V gene. The CDR3 is CASSPMGTNQPQHF. Written as DNA, the CDR3 is TGCGCCAGCAGCCCCATGGGGACAAATCAGCCCCAGCATTTT. Full variable domain (remainder filled in from reference TRBV5-1 and TRBJ1-5): KAGVTQTPRYLIKTRGQQVTLSCSPISGHRSVSWYQQTPGQGLQFLFEYFSETQRNKGNFPGRFSGRQFSNSRSEMNVSTLELGDSALYLCASSPMGTNQPQHFGDGTRLSIL.

The chain recombines TRBV30 with TRBJ1-5, with D uncertain. The V gene's germline CDR1 is GTSNPN and CDR2 SVGIG (reference sequence). The ends were cut back, 0 bases at V and 1 base at J, with 7 bases in the middle. The CDR3 runs to 14 residues. The CDR3 region is CAWSVGRSNQPQHF. The CDR3 nucleotides are TGTGCCTGGAGTGTCGGCAGGAGCAATCAGCCCCAGCATTTT. Variable domain in full (rest from reference TRBV30 and TRBJ1-5): SQTIHQWPATLVQPVGSPLSLECTVEGTSNPNLYWYRQAAGRGLQLLFYSVGIGQISSEVPQNLSASRPQDRQFILSSKKLLLSDSGFYLCAWSVGRSNQPQHFGDGTRLSIL.

The chain recombines TRBV19 with TRBJ2-5; TRBD2 matches 8 bases. This CDR3 is 13 amino acids long. Germline V gene lookup returns CDR1 LNHDA and CDR2 SQIVND (reference sequence). V trimming: 10 bases; J trimming: 5 bases; junction bases outside the gene matches: 9. CDR3 sequence (DNA): TGTGCCATCGGGGGGGGACGAATGGAGACCCAGTACTTC. Translation gives CAIGGGRMETQYF.

The chain combines TRBV18 with TRBJ1-3; TRBD1 agrees at 8 bases. This CDR3 spans 14 amino acids. The V gene end was trimmed by 2 bases and the J gene end by 4 bases; junction bases not matched to a gene: 1. Germline CDR1 and CDR2: KGHSH and LQKENI. CDR3 DNA sequence: TGTGCCAGCTCACCAGGACAGGGAGGAAACACCATATATTTT. Translation: CASSPGQGGNTIYF.

This chain links TRBV12-3 or TRBV12-4 with TRBJ2-1, with D maybe TRBD1 (6 bases). CDR3 length: 12 residues. Trimming pared 3 bases from V and 9 bases from J, leaving 9 bases between. This CDR3 is CASSFTGIEQFF. Here the CDR3 DNA reads TGTGCCAGCAGTTTCACAGGGATTGAGCAGTTCTTC.

V gene TRBV18 combines with J gene TRBJ1-1; D possibly corresponds to TRBD1 (6 bases). Germline V gene data show CDR1 as KGHSH and CDR2 as LQKENI. The CDR3 contains 16 residues. The V and J ends lost 3 bases and 6 bases respectively, with 20 bases between them. The CDR3 reads CASSPRMNRAGAEAFF. The CDR3 DNA is TGTGCCAGCTCACCTCGCATGAACAGGGCGGGGGCTGAAGCTTTCTTT.

The chain couples TRBV18 to TRBJ1-5; 7 bases map to TRBD1. Germline lookup yields CDR1 KGHSH and CDR2 LQKENI. Trimming at V came to 2 bases and at J to 6 bases, leaving 7 bases not matched to a gene. The CDR3 runs 15 residues. Here the CDR3 DNA reads TGTGCCAGCTCACCAACTACAGGGGATGTTCAGCCCCAGCATTTT. As protein: CASSPTTGDVQPQHF.

The count of this clone is one. J is TRBJ2-1 and V is TRBV10-3; TRBD1 matches at 7 bases. Trimming removed 7 bases from V and 5 bases from J; junction bases left unmatched: 8. The germline gives CDR1 ENHRY, CDR2 SYGVKD. This CDR3 contains 14 residues. The DNA of the CDR3 is TGTGCCATCAACCCGGGACAGCCTAACAATGAGCAGTTCTTC. This translates into CAINPGQPNNEQFF.

This chain uses TRBV25-1 with TRBJ2-1, with 7 bases identical to TRBD1. Germline V CDR1 and CDR2: MGHDK, SYGVNS. The CDR3 runs to 15 residues. The trim removed 4 bases at V and 5 bases at J, leaving 8 bases unmatched. CDR3 sequence: CASSGEQGIDNEQFF. Here the CDR3 DNA reads TGTGCCAGCAGTGGGGAACAGGGGATCGACAATGAGCAGTTCTTC.

The DNA for the CDR3 is TGTGCCAGTACACCGGGACAGGACGTACATGAAGCTTTCTTT. It is translated as CASTPGQDVHEAFF. The chain employs TRBV19 and TRBJ1-1, with 8 nucleotides matching TRBD1. J lost 7 bases, V lost 7 bases, and 11 bases had no gene match. From germline, CDR1 is LNHDA and CDR2 SQIVND (reference sequence). This CDR3 region has 14 residues.

This clone is a singleton in its sample. V gene TRBV15 combines with J gene TRBJ2-7, with 10 nucleotides matching TRBD2. The CDR3 covers 16 residues. CDR1 LNHNV and CDR2 YYDKDF come from the germline V gene (reference sequence). Losses at the gene ends were 3 bases for V and 1 base for J; bases not matched to a gene: 6. CDR3 amino acids: CATSSDGSGRSYEQYF. The CDR3 coding sequence is TGTGCCACCAGCAGTGACGGTAGCGGGAGGTCCTACGAGCAGTACTTC.

The chain joins TRBV7-8 to TRBJ1-2, with 9 bases matching TRBD1. V gave up 4 bases and J gave up 3 bases; unmatched junction bases: 3. The CDR3 is 14 amino acids. The V gene's germline CDR1 is SGHVS and CDR2 FQNEAQ. The CDR3 DNA reads TGTGCCAGCAGCTCCCGGACAGGGGACTATGGCTACACCTTC. This encodes CASSSRTGDYGYTF.

This clone came up once. V and J are TRBV28 and TRBJ2-1, with 8 bases lining up with TRBD2. CDR1 is MDHEN, CDR2 SYDVKM, per germline. The CDR3 is 12 residues long. The J segment lost 10 bases and the V segment lost 2 bases, leaving 1 base of the junction unmatched. The CDR3 sequence is CASSLRLAEQFF. The CDR3 DNA sequence: TGTGCCAGCAGTTTACGACTAGCGGAGCAGTTCTTC.

The chain is built from TRBV19 and TRBJ1-3; 7 bases align to TRBD1. Germline assignment: CDR1 LNHDA and CDR2 SQIVND (reference sequence). The CDR3 extends over 15 amino acids. Trimming removed 10 bases from V and 6 bases from J; junction bases left unmatched: 15. The CDR3 region is CATGDSTRQPNTIYF. The CDR3 DNA reads TGTGCCACCGGGGACAGCACCCGGCAGCCAAACACCATATATTTT.

The chain carries TRBV7-2 and TRBJ2-1; 9 positions agree with TRBD2. After removal of 5 bases from V and 4 bases from J, the junction contained 12 bases not matched to a gene. This CDR3 has 17 amino acids. The germline CDR1 and CDR2 sequences are SGHTA and FQGNSA. CDR3 amino acids: CASSPVVTSGIYNEQFF. The CDR3 DNA reads as TGTGCCAGCAGCCCGGTAGTGACTAGCGGTATTTACAATGAGCAGTTCTTC.

This clone was seen only once. DNA for the CDR3: TGTGCCACCAGCAATCTCGACAGAAACACTGAAGCTTTCTTT. Translating gives CATSNLDRNTEAFF. This chain connects TRBV15 to TRBJ1-1; TRBD1 might be the D (5 bases). Germline-derived CDR1 and CDR2 are LNHNV and YYDKDF (reference sequence). V lost 4 bases to trimming and J lost 2 bases, with 11 bases between them. This CDR3 has 14 residues.

The chain couples TRBV19 to TRBJ1-5; D not resolved. Between the trimmed V and J ends, which lost 2 bases and 5 bases, there was a span of 19 bases. Germline V gene sequence: CDR1 LNHDA, CDR2 SQIVND (reference sequence). The CDR3 contains 17 residues. The CDR3 spells CASSIREGRVYDQPQHF. CDR3 in DNA: TGTGCCAGTAGTATAAGGGAGGGAAGGGTATATGATCAGCCCCAGCATTTT.

This clone was detected only once. The chain joins TRBV4-2 to TRBJ2-3; 13 bases align to TRBD2. The trim removed 8 bases at V and 4 bases at J, leaving 6 bases unmatched. This CDR3 spans 15 amino acids. Germline CDR1 LGHNA, CDR2 YNFKEQ. The CDR3 reads CASPGGLAGADTQYF. Written as DNA, the CDR3 is TGTGCCAGCCCTGGAGGACTAGCGGGGGCAGATACGCAGTATTTT.

The chain links TRBV5-4 to TRBJ2-5; the match to TRBD2 covers 13 bases. The trim removed 1 base at V and 5 bases at J, leaving 8 bases unmatched. This CDR3 spans 17 amino acids. Germline V lookup: CDR1 SGHNT, CDR2 YYREEE (reference sequence). CDR3 sequence (DNA): TGTGCCAGCAGCTTGCGTACTAGCGGGAGGGGCATGGAGACCCAGTACTTC. This encodes CASSLRTSGRGMETQYF.

V is TRBV4-1 and J is TRBJ1-2; D unresolved. The CDR3 covers 15 residues. Deletions cut 1 base from V and 2 bases from J, with 11 bases between. Germline V gene lookup returns CDR1 MGHRA and CDR2 YSYEKL. The CDR3 is CASSQGRQTNYGYTF. The CDR3 nucleotides read TGCGCCAGCAGCCAAGGAAGGCAGACAAACTATGGCTACACCTTC.

The chain links TRBV28 to TRBJ2-5; perhaps TRBD2 as D (5 bases). Trimming removed 7 bases at V and 5 bases at J, with 38 bases between. CDR3 length: 21 amino acids. Looked up from germline, CDR1 is MDHEN and CDR2 is SYDVKM. The DNA of the CDR3 is TGTGCCAGCATCCCTGTGGTAGGCGGACGGGATCCCAACTCTTCCAGGGAGACCCAGTACTTC. It specifies CASIPVVGGRDPNSSRETQYF. Complete variable domain (other parts from reference TRBV28 and TRBJ2-5): DVKVTQSSRYLVKRTGEKVFLECVQDMDHENMFWYRQDPGLGLRLIYFSYDVKMKEKGDIPEGYSVSREKKERFSLILESASTNQTSMYLCASIPVVGGRDPNSSRETQYFGPGTRLLVL.

The V and J genes are TRBV6-5 and TRBJ1-1; 9 bases fit TRBD1. CDR3 length equals 16 residues. Germline loops: CDR1 MNHEY, CDR2 SVGAGI. V trimming: 4 bases; J trimming: 1 base; junction bases outside the gene matches: 7. The CDR3 DNA reads TGTGCCAGCAGTTCTCCGGGACAGGGTACGAACACTGAAGCTTTCTTT. It specifies CASSSPGQGTNTEAFF.

The V and J genes are TRBV21-1 and TRBJ1-1. TRBV21-1 is assigned pseudogene status. This CDR3 region has 13 residues. The CDR3 here is CASSKWEGLVAFF. In nucleotides, the CDR3 is TGTGCCAGCAGCAAATGGGAGGGTTTGGTAGCTTTCTTT.

The rearrangement joins TRBV5-1 to TRBJ1-2; 10 positions agree with TRBD1. This CDR3 contains 13 residues. V shed 3 bases, J shed 7 bases, and the junction held 3 bases outside the gene matches. Germline CDR1 is SGHRS and CDR2 is YFSETQ. The chain's CDR3 is CASSSGQGGGYTF. In DNA, the CDR3 is TGCGCCAGCAGCTCCGGACAGGGGGGTGGCTACACCTTC.

This clone was recorded only once. The chain employs TRBV18 and TRBJ1-1; D not resolved. Trimming removed 5 bases from V and 3 bases from J, with 13 bases in between. This CDR3 has 14 residues. CDR1 and CDR2 (germline): KGHSH, LQKENI. CDR3: CASSSGVGYTEAFF. Here the CDR3 DNA reads TGTGCCAGCTCATCCGGGGTGGGGTACACTGAAGCTTTCTTT.

The rearrangement uses TRBV12-3 or TRBV12-4 and TRBJ1-5; D gene unclear. V was trimmed by 5 bases and J by 0 bases, leaving 5 bases between them. This CDR3 contains 13 residues. The CDR3 spells CASSASSNQPQHF. The CDR3 region has the DNA TGTGCCAGCAGTGCCAGTAGCAATCAGCCCCAGCATTTT.

The chain joins TRBV28 to TRBJ2-7; D gene uncertain. The CDR3 is 13 amino acids. V was shortened by 5 bases and J by 0 bases, with 8 bases between the two germline ends. CDR1 is MDHEN and CDR2 is SYDVKM in the germline V gene. This CDR3 reads CASSPPPSYEQYF. The CDR3 region has the DNA TGTGCCAGCAGTCCCCCTCCCTCCTACGAGCAGTACTTC. The full variable domain, completed using reference TRBV28 and TRBJ2-7, is DVKVTQSSRYLVKRTGEKVFLECVQDMDHENMFWYRQDPGLGLRLIYFSYDVKMKEKGDIPEGYSVSREKKERFSLILESASTNQTSMYLCASSPPPSYEQYFGPGTRLTVT.